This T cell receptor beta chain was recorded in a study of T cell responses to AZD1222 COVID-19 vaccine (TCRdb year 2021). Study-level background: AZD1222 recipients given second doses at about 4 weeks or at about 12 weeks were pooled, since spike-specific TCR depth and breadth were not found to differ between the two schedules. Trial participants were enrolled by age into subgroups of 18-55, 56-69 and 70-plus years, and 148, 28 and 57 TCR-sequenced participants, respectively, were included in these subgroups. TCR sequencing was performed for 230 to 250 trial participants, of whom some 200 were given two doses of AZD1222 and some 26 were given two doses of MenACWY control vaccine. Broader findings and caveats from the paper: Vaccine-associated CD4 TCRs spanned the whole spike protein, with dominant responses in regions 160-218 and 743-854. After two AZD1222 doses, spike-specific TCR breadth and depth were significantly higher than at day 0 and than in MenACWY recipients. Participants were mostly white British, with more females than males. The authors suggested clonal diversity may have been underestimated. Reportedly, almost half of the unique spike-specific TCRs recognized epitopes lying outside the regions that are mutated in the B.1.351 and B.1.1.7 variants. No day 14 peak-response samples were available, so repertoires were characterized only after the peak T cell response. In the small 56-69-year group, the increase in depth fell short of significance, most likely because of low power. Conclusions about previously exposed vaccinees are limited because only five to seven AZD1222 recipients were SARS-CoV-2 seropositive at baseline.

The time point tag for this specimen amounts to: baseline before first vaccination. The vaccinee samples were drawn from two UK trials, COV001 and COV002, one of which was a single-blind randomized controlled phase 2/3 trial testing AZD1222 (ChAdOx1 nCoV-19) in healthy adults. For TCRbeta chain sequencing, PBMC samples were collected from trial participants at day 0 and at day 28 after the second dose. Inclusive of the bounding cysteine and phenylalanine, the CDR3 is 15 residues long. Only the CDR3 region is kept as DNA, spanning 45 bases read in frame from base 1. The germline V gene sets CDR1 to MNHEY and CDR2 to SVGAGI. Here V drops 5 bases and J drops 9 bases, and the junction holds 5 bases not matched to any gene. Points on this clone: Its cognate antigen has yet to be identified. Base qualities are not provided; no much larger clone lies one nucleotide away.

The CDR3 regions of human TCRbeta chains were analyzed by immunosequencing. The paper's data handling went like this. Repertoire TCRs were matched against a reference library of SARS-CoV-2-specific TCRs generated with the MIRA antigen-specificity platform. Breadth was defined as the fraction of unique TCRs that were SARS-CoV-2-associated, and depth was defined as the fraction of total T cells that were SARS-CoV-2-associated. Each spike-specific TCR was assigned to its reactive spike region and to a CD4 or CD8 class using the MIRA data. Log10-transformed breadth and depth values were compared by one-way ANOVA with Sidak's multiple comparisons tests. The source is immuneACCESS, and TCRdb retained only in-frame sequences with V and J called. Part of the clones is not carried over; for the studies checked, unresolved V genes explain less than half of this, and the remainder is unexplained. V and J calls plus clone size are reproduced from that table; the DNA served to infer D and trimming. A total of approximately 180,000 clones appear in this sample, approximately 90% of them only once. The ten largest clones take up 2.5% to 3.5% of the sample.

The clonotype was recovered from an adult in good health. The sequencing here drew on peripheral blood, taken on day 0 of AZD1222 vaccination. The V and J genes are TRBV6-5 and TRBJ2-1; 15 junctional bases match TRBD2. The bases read TGTGCCAGCAGTACGGGACTAGCGGGGGGAGGTGAGCAGTTCTTC. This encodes CASSTGLAGGGEQFF.